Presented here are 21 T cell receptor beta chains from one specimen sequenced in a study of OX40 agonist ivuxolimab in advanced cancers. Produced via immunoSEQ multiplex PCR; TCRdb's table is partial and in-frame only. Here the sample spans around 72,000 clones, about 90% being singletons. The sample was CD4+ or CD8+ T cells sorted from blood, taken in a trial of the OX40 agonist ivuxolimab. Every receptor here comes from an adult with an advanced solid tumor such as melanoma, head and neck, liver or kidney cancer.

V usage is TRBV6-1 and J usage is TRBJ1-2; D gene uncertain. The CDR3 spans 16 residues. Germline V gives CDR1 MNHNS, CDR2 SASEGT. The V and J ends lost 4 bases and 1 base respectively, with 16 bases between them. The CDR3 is CASSGATRTGNYGYTF. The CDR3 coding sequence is TGTGCCAGCAGTGGGGCGACAAGGACCGGTAACTATGGCTACACCTTC.

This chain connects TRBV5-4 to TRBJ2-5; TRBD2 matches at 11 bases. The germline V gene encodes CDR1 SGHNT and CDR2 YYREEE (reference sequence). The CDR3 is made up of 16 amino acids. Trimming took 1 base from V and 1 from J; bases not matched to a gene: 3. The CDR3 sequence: CASSLILAGGQETQYF. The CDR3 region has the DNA TGTGCCAGCAGCTTGATTCTAGCGGGGGGCCAAGAGACCCAGTACTTC.

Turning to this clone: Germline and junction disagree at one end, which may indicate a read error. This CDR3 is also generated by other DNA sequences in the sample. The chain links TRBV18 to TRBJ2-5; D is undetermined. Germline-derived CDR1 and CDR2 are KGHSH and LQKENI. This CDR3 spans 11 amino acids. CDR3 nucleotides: TGTGCCAGTTCACCCTCTGAGACCCAGTACTTC. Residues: CASSPSETQYF. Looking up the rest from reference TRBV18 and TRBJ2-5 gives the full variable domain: NAGVMQNPRHLVRRRGQEARLRCSPMKGHSHVYWYRQLPEEGLKFMVYLQKENIIDESGMPKERFSAEFPKEGPSILRIQQVVRGDSAAYFCASSPSETQYFGPGTRLLVL.

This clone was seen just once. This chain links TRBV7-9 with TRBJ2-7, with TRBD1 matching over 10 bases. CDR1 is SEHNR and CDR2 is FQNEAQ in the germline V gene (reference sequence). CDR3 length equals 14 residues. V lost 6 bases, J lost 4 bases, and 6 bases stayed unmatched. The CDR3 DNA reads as TGTGCCAGCAGAACCGGGACAGGGGTGTACGAGCAGTACTTC. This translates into CASRTGTGVYEQYF.

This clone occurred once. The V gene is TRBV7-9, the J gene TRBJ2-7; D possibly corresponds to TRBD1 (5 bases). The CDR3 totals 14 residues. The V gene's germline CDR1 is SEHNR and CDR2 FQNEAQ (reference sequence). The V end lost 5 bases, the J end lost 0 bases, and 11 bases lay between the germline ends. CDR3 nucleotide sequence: TGTGCCAGCAGCACAAGACAGAGCTCCTACGAGCAGTACTTC. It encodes CASSTRQSSYEQYF. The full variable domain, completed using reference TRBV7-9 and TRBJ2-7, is DTGVSQNPRHKITKRGQNVTFRCDPISEHNRLYWYRQTLGQGPEFLTYFQNEAQLEKSRLLSDRFSAERPKGSFSTLEIQRTEQGDSAMYLCASSTRQSSYEQYFGPGTRLTVT.

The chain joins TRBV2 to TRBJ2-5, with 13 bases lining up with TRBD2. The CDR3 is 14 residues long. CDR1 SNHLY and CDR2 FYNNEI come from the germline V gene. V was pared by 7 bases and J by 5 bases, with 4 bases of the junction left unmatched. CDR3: CASNGLAGAETQYF. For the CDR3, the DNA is TGTGCCAGCAATGGACTAGCGGGGGCGGAGACCCAGTACTTC.

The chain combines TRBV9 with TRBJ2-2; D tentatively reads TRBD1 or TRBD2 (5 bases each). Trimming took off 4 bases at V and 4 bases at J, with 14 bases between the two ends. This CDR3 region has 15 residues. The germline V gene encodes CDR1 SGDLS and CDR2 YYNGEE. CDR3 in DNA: TGTGCCAGCAGCCTCCGCCCCGGGACCACCGGGGAGCTGTTTTTT. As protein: CASSLRPGTTGELFF.

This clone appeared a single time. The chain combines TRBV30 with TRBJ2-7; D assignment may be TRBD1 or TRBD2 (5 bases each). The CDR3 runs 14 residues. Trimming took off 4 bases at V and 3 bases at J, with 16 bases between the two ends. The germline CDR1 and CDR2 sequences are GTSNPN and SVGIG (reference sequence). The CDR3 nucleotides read TGTGCCTGGACCTCCCCCGGGGACCACTACGAGCAGTACTTC. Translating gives CAWTSPGDHYEQYF.

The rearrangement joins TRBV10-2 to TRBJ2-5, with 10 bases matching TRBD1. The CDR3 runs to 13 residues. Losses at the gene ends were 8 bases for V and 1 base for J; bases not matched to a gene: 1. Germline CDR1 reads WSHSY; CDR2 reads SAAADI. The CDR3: CASWTGGQETQYF. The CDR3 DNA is TGCGCCAGCTGGACAGGGGGCCAAGAGACCCAGTACTTC.

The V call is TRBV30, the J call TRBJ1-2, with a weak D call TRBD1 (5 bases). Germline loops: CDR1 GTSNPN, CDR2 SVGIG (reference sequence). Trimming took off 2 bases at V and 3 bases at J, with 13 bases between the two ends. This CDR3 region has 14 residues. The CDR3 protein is CAWSPPRVYYGYTF. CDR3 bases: TGTGCCTGGAGTCCCCCCAGGGTTTACTATGGCTACACCTTC.

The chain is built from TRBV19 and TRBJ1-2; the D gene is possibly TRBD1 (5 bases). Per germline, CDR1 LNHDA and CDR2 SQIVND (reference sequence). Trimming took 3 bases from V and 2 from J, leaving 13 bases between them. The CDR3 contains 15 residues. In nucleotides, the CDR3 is TGTGCCAGTAGTATCCTATCGGGGGGAAACTATGGCTACACCTTC. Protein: CASSILSGGNYGYTF. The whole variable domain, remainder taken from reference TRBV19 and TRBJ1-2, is DGGITQSPKYLFRKEGQNVTLSCEQNLNHDAMYWYRQDPGQGLRLIYYSQIVNDFQKGDIAEGYSVSREKKESFPLTVTSAQKNPTAFYLCASSILSGGNYGYTFGSGTRLTVV.

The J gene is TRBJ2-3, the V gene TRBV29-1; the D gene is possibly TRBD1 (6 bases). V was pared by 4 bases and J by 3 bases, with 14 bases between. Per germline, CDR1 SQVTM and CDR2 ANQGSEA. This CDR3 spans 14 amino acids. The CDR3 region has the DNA TGCAGCGTTGTAGTTAGGGGGAGTACAGATACGCAGTATTTT. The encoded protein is CSVVVRGSTDTQYF.

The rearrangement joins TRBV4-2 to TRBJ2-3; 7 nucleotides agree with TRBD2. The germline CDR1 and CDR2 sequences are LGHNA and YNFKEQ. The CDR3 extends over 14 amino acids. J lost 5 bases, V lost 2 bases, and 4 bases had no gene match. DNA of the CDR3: TGTGCCAGCAGCCAACGCCTAGCGGAAGATACGCAGTATTTT. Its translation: CASSQRLAEDTQYF.

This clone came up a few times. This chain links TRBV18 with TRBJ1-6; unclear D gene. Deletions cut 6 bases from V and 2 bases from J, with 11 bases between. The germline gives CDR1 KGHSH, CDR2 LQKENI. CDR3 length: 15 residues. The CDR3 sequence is CASSTSGTYNSPLHF. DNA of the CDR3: TGTGCCAGCTCTACGTCGGGGACCTATAATTCACCCCTCCACTTT.

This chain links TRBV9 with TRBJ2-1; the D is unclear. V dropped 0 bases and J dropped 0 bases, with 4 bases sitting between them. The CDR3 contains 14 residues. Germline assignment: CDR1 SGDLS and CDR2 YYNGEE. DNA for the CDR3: TGTGCCAGCAGCGTAGGGGGCTCCTACAATGAGCAGTTCTTC. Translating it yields CASSVGGSYNEQFF.

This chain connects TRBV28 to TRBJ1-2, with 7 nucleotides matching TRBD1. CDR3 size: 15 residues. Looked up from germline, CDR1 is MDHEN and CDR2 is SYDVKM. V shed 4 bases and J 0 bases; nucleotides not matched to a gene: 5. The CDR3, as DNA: TGTGCCAGCAGTTCGGGACAGATTTCTAACTATGGCTACACCTTC. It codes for CASSSGQISNYGYTF.

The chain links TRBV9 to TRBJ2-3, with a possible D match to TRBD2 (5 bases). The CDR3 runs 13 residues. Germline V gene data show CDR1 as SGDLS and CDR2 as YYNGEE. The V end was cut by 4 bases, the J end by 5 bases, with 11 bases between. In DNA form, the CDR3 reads TGTGCCAGCAGCCCCGGACTGAAAGATACGCAGTATTTT. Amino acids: CASSPGLKDTQYF. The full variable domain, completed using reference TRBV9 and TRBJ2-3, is DSGVTQTPKHLITATGQRVTLRCSPRSGDLSVYWYQQSLDQGLQFLIQYYNGEERAKGNILERFSAQQFPDLHSELNLSSLELGDSALYFCASSPGLKDTQYFGPGTRLTVL.

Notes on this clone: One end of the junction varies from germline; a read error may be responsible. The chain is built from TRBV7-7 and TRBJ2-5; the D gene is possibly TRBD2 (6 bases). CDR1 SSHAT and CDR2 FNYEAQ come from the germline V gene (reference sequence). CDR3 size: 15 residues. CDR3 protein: CASSLEEAGWGTQYF. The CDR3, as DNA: TGTGCTAGCAGCTTAGAAGAGGCGGGGTGGGGGACCCAGTACTTC.

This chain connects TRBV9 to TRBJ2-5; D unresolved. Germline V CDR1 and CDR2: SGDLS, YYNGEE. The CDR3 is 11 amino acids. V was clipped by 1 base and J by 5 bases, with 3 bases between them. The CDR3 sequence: CASSVSETQYF. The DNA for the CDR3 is TGTGCCAGCAGCGTATCCGAGACCCAGTACTTC.

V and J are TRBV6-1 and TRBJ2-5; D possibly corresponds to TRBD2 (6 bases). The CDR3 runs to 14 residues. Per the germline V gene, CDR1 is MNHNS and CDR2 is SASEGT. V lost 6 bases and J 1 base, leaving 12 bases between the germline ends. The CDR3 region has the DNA TGTGCCAGCAGGTCGACTAGGTCCCAAGAGACCCAGTACTTC. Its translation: CASRSTRSQETQYF.

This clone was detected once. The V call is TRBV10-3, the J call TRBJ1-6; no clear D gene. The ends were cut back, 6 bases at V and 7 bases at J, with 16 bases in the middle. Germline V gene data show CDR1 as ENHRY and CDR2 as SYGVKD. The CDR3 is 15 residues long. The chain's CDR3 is CAIREMILGNSPLHF. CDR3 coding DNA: TGTGCCATCAGGGAGATGATTTTGGGCAATTCACCCCTCCACTTT.